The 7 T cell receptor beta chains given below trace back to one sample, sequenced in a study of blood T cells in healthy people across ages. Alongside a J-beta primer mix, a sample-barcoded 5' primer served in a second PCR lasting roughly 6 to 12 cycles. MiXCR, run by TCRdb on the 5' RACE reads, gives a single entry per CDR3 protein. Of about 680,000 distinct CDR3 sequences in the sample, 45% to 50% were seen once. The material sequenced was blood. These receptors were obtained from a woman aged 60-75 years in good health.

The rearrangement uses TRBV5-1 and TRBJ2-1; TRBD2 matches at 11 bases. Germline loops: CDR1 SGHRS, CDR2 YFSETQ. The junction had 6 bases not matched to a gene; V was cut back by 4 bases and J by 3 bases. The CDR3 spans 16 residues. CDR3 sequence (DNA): TGCGCCAGCAGCATACTAACTAGCGGGAGCTACAATGAGCAGTTCTTC. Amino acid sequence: CASSILTSGSYNEQFF.

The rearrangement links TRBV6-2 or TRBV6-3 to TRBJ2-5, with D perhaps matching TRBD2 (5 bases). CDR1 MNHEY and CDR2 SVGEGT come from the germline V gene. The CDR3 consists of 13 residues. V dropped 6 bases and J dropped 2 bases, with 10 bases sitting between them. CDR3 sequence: CASRPDWQETQYF. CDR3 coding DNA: TGTGCCAGCAGGCCGGACTGGCAAGAGACCCAGTACTTC.

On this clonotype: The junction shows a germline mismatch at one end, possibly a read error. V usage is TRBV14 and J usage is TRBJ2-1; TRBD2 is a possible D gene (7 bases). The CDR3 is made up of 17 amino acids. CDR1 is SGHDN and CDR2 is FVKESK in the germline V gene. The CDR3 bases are TGTGCCGGCAGCCAAGATGCTGGGGGGGCTTTGTACAATGAGCAGTTCTTC. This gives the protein CAGSQDAGGALYNEQFF.

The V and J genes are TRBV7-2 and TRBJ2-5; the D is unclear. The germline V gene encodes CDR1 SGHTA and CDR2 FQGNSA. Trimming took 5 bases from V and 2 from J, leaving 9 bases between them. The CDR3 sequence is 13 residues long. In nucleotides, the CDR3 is TGTGCCAGCAGCCGCATTATACAAGAGACCCAGTACTTC. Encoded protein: CASSRIIQETQYF.

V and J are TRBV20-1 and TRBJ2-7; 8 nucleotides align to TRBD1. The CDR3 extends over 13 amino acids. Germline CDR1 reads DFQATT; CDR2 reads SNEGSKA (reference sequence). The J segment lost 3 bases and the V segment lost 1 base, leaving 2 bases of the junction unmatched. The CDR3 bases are TGCAGTGCTAGAGTTGGACAGGGCTACGAGCAGTACTTC. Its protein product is CSARVGQGYEQYF.

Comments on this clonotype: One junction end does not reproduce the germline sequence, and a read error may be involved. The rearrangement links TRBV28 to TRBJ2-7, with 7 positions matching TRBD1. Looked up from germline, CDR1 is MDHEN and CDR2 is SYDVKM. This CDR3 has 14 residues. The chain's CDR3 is CVSIGGQVIYEQYF. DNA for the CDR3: TGTGTCAGCATAGGAGGACAGGTGATCTACGAGCAGTACTTC.

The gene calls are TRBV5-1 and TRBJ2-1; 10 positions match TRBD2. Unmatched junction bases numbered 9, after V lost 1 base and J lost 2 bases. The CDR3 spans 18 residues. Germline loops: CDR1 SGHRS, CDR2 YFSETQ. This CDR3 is CASSLLPSGSGAYNEQFF. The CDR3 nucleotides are TGCGCCAGCAGCTTGCTGCCTAGCGGGAGTGGCGCCTACAATGAGCAGTTCTTC.